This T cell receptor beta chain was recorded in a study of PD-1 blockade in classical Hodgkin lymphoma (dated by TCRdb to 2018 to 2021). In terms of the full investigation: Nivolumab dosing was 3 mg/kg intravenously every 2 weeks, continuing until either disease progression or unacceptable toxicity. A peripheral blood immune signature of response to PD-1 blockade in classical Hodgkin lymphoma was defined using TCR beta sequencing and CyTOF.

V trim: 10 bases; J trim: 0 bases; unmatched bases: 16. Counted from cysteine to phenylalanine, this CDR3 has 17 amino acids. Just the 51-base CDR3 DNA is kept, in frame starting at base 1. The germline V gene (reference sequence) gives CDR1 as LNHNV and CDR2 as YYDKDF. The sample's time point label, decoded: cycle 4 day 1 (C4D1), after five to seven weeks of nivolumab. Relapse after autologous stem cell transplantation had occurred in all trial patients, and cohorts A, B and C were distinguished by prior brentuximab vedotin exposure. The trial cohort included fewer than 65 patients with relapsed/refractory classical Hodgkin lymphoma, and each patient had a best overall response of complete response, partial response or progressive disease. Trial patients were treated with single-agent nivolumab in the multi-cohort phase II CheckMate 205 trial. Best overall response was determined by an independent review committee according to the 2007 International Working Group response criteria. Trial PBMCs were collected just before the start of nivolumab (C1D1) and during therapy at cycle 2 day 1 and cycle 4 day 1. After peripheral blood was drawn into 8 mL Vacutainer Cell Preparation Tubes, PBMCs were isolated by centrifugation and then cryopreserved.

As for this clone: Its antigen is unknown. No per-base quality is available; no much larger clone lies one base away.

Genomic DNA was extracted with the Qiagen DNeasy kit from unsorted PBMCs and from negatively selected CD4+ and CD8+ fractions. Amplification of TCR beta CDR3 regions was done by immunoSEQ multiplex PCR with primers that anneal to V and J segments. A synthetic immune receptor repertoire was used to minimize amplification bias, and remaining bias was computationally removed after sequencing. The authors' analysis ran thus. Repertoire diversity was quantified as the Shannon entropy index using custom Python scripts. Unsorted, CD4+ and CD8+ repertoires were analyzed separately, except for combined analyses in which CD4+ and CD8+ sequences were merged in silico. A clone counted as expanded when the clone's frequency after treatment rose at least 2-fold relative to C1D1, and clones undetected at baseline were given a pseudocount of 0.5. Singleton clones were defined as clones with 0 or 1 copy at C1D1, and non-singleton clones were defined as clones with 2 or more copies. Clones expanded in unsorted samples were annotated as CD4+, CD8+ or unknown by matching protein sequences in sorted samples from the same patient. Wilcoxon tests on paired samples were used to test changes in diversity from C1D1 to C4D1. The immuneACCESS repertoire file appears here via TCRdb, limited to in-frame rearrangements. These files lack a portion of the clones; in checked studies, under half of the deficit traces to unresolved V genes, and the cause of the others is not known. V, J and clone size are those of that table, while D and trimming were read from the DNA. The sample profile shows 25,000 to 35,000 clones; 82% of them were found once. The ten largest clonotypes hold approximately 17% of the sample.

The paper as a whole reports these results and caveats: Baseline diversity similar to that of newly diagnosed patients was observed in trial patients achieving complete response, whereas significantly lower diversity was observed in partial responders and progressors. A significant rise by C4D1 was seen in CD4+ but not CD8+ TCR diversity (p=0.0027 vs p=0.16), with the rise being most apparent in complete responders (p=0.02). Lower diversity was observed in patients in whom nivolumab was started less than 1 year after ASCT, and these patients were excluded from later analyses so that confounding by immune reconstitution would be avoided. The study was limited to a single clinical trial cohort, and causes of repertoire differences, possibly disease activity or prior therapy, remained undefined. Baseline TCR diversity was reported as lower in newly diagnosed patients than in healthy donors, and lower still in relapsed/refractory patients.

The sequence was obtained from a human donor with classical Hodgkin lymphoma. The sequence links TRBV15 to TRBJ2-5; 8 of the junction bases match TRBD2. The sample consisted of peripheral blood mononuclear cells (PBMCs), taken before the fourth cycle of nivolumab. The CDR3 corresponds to CANGTRHCRGYQETQYF. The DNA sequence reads TGTGCCAACGGGACTAGACACTGCAGAGGGTACCAAGAGACCCAGTACTTC.